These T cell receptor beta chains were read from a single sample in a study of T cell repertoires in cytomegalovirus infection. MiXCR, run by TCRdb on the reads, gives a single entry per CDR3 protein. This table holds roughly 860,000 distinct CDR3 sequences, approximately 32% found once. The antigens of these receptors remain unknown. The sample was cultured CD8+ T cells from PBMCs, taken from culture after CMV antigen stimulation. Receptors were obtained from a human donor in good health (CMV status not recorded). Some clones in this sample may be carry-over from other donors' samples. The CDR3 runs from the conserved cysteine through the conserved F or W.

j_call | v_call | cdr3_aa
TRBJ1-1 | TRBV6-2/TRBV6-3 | CACYRGGNTEAFF
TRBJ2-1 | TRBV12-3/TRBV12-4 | CASSLRASGDEQFF
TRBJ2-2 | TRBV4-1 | CASRQVGTGELYF
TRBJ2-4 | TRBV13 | CASSLGGRAKNIQYF
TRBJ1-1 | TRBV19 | CASRSPGITEAFF
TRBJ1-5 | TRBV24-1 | CATSPGGNQPQHF
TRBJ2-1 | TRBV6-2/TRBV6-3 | CASSYHPGPYNEQFF
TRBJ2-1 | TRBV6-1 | CASSDGQGYNEQFF
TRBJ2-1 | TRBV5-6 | CASSLSLGPYNEQFF
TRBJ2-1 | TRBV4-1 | CASSQERAQNEQFF
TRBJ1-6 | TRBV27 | CASRDRGLQSPLHF
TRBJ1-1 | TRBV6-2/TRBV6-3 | CASSYEGGEPTEAFF
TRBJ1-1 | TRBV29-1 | CSVVENTEAFF
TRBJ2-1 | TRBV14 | CASSQDIRGANEQFF
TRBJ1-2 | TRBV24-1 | CATSDPGKGLYGYTF
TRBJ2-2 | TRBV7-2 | CASSKRDAMNTGELFF
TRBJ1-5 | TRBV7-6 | CASSPLAVNQPQHF
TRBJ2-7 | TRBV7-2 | CASINLAGRYEQYF
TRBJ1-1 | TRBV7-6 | CASSSRAGYTEYTEAFF
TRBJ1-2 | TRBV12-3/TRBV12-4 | CASSLSGSLSANYGYTF
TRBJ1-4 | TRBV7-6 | CASSLGRTATNEKLFF
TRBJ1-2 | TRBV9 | CASSDPMEGRHTTNYGYTF